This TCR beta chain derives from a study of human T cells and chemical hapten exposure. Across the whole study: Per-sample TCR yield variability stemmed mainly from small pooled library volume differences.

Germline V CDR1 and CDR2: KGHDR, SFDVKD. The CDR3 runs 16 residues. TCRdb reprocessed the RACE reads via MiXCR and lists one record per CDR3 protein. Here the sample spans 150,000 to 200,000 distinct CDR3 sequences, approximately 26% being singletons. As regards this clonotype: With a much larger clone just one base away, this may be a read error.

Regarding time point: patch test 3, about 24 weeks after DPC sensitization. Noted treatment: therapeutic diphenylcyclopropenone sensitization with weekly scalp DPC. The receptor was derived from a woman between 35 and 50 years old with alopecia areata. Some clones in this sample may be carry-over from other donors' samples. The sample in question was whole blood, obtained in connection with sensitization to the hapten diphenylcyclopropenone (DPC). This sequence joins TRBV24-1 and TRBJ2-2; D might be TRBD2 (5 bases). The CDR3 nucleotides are TGTGTCACCAGTGATCTCCGGGGATTGAACACCGGGGAGCTGTTTTTT. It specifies CVTSDLRGLNTGELFF.